This record covers a single T cell receptor (beta chain). The antigen is unknown. The sample belongs to a study of cytomegalovirus exposure and HLA in healthy donors. Vbeta (60) and Jbeta (13) primers were used in the PCR. Produced via immunoSEQ multiplex PCR; TCRdb's table is partial and in-frame only. The sample holds tens of thousands of clones, under 90% seen once. Germline lookup yields CDR1 MRHNA and CDR2 SNTAGT. The CDR3 sequence is 16 residues long. The trim removed 4 bases at V and 3 bases at J, leaving 6 bases unmatched. The study's findings and limits: The listing of 150 to 200 TCR beta chains classed them as cytomegalovirus-associated.

This TCR was recovered from a woman aged 18 to 35 in good health and CMV-seronegative. The specimen was PBMCs. This chain uses TRBV6-4 with TRBJ2-2; 9 nucleotides agree with TRBD2. The DNA for the CDR3 is TGTGCCAGCAGTGCGGAAGCGGGAGGTGACACCGGGGAGCTGTTTTTT. Its translation: CASSAEAGGDTGELFF.